This is a list of T cell receptor beta chains from one sample in a study of shared clonotypes between healthy human individuals. Here immunoSEQ multiplex PCR was the method, and the copy in TCRdb shows in-frame clones only, minus some. The sample has 450,000 to 600,000 clones; approximately 79% are singletons. The specimen was PBMCs. The receptors stem from a woman aged 40 to 49 in good health. Some clones in this sample may be carry-over from other donors' samples. The CDR3 runs from the conserved cysteine through the conserved F or W. The order of the fields is D gene, CDR3 length, V gene, CDR3 protein. D genes are given only for firm matches.

d_call: -
cdr3_length: 16
v_call: TRBV7-7
cdr3_aa: CASSLLRGGYQETQYF

d_call: -
cdr3_length: 14
v_call: TRBV4-1
cdr3_aa: CASSRGQDTGELFF

d_call: TRBD1
cdr3_length: 15
v_call: TRBV15
cdr3_aa: CATSRGRGRAGELFF

d_call: TRBD2
cdr3_length: 14
v_call: TRBV7-9
cdr3_aa: CASSRTLARETQYF

d_call: -
cdr3_length: 13
v_call: TRBV6-4
cdr3_aa: CASKRGRDTEAFF

d_call: -
cdr3_length: 15
v_call: TRBV19
cdr3_aa: CASSIGKGQNTEAFF

d_call: -
cdr3_length: 13
v_call: TRBV5-1
cdr3_aa: CASSFTSYNEQFF

d_call: TRBD2
cdr3_length: 13
v_call: TRBV27
cdr3_aa: CASIRLAPYEQYF

d_call: TRBD2
cdr3_length: 17
v_call: TRBV7-9
cdr3_aa: CASSLAGRTRPLDTQYF

d_call: -
cdr3_length: 17
v_call: TRBV30
cdr3_aa: CAWSPRYGTQDSYEQYF

d_call: -
cdr3_length: 16
v_call: TRBV5-1
cdr3_aa: CASSLVASSGANVLTF

d_call: TRBD1
cdr3_length: 16
v_call: TRBV7-6
cdr3_aa: CASSLRRGQVPDTQYF

d_call: -
cdr3_length: 12
v_call: TRBV6-6
cdr3_aa: CASSYPGLEQFF

d_call: -
cdr3_length: 13
v_call: TRBV7-2
cdr3_aa: CASSPNSNQPQHF

d_call: -
cdr3_length: 14
v_call: TRBV10-1
cdr3_aa: CASSESLNTGELFF

d_call: TRBD1
cdr3_length: 17
v_call: TRBV5-1
cdr3_aa: CASSLVGQGSGANVLTF

d_call: -
cdr3_length: 13
v_call: TRBV9
cdr3_aa: CASSITGESGYTF

d_call: -
cdr3_length: 12
v_call: TRBV19
cdr3_aa: CASSYRDDEQYF

d_call: -
cdr3_length: 15
v_call: TRBV5-4
cdr3_aa: CASSLAGPGANVLTF

d_call: -
cdr3_length: 13
v_call: TRBV9
cdr3_aa: CASSVRGRDEQFF

d_call: TRBD1
cdr3_length: 15
v_call: TRBV6-1
cdr3_aa: CASSESRGRGQPQHF

d_call: TRBD2
cdr3_length: 16
v_call: TRBV27
cdr3_aa: CASSFIAGENTGELFF

d_call: TRBD2
cdr3_length: 15
v_call: TRBV9
cdr3_aa: CASSKGLAGNNEQFF

d_call: TRBD1
cdr3_length: 14
v_call: TRBV11-2
cdr3_aa: CASSLTGTGHGYTF

d_call: TRBD2
cdr3_length: 18
v_call: TRBV11-2
cdr3_aa: CASSPNPTLAGEGDTQYF

d_call: -
cdr3_length: 16
v_call: TRBV19
cdr3_aa: CASSLFGRPNTGELFF

d_call: -
cdr3_length: 13
v_call: TRBV14
cdr3_aa: CASSLDGYYGYTF

d_call: TRBD2
cdr3_length: 14
v_call: TRBV5-8
cdr3_aa: CASSLGAGAETQYF

d_call: TRBD1
cdr3_length: 14
v_call: TRBV28
cdr3_aa: CASTETGEYEKLFF

d_call: -
cdr3_length: 11
v_call: TRBV11-2
cdr3_aa: CASSASYEQYF

d_call: -
cdr3_length: 15
v_call: TRBV30
cdr3_aa: CAWSKLERSTDTQYF

d_call: TRBD1
cdr3_length: 15
v_call: TRBV6-1
cdr3_aa: CASSPGQGLPGELFF

d_call: TRBD1
cdr3_length: 12
v_call: TRBV27
cdr3_aa: CASSVHRGEQYF

d_call: -
cdr3_length: 15
v_call: TRBV6-5
cdr3_aa: CASSSNGGGMFGYTF

d_call: -
cdr3_length: 19
v_call: TRBV15
cdr3_aa: CATSRDLVLGGGSTGELFF

d_call: TRBD2
cdr3_length: 16
v_call: TRBV7-2
cdr3_aa: CASSTLLAGYTDTQYF

d_call: TRBD1
cdr3_length: 15
v_call: TRBV28
cdr3_aa: CASNHRDRVPYEQYF

d_call: -
cdr3_length: 14
v_call: TRBV7-2
cdr3_aa: CASRSGIWAGELFF

d_call: -
cdr3_length: 13
v_call: TRBV29-1
cdr3_aa: CSVGRGVDQPQHF

d_call: -
cdr3_length: 13
v_call: TRBV6-5
cdr3_aa: CASSTRGPRGAFF

d_call: -
cdr3_length: 15
v_call: TRBV6-1
cdr3_aa: CASSEEQVSYNEQFF

d_call: -
cdr3_length: 14
v_call: TRBV5-5
cdr3_aa: CASSPEGRTYEQYF

d_call: -
cdr3_length: 12
v_call: TRBV11-2
cdr3_aa: CASSVQGYEQYF

d_call: TRBD2
cdr3_length: 13
v_call: TRBV28
cdr3_aa: CASSGGGRETQYF

d_call: TRBD2
cdr3_length: 18
v_call: TRBV4-3
cdr3_aa: CASSARLAGQGRTGELFF

d_call: TRBD2
cdr3_length: 15
v_call: TRBV2
cdr3_aa: CASSEGEGWFNEQFF

d_call: -
cdr3_length: 15
v_call: TRBV18
cdr3_aa: CASSLPGTGGNTIYF

d_call: -
cdr3_length: 15
v_call: TRBV28
cdr3_aa: CASRSLGGGNTEAFF